The T cell receptor beta chain described here comes from a study of blood T cells in healthy people across ages. The use of a sample-barcoded 5' primer and a J-beta primer mix characterized a second PCR of roughly 6 to 12 cycles. TCRdb itself ran the 5' RACE reads through MiXCR, one entry per CDR3 protein. This table has over 1,500,000 distinct CDR3 sequences, roughly 50% appearing once. Study-wide results and caveats: Higher diversity, along with more naive CD4+ cells, distinguished long-lived donors from aged donors.

About this clonotype itself: Its antigen is currently unknown.

The origin of this receptor is a woman aged 35 to 49 in good health. The sample consisted of blood.

The CDR3 DNA reads as TGCAGCGTTGTCGGACAGGGAGGGGCGACTAACTATGGCTACACCTTC. As protein: CSVVGQGGATNYGYTF. V gene TRBV29-1 combines with J gene TRBJ1-2; 8 bases align to TRBD1. CDR1 and CDR2 from the germline V gene are SQVTM and ANQGSEA. The length of the CDR3 is 16 residues. Losses at the gene ends were 4 bases for V and 0 bases for J; bases not matched to a gene: 10.